This T cell receptor beta chain appears in the sequencing data of a study of blood T cell repertoires in COVID-19. Clones were read by immunoSEQ multiplex PCR, and TCRdb kept only the in-frame ones, dropping some. Among over 150,000 clones listed, over 75% were seen once. The material sequenced was PBMCs or T cells enriched from blood (not recorded which). The TCR comes from a woman aged 45-60 years who had recovered from COVID-19.

The CDR3 DNA reads TGTGCCAGCAGCCCCGGGACAGGGACAACCCTAGTCCCCCCAGATACGCAGTATTTT. This gives the protein CASSPGTGTTLVPPDTQYF. This chain links TRBV7-9 with TRBJ2-3; 9 bases fit TRBD1. In germline, CDR1 is SEHNR, CDR2 FQNEAQ (reference sequence). CDR3 length: 19 amino acids. The J segment lost 4 bases and the V segment lost 5 bases, leaving 19 bases of the junction unmatched.